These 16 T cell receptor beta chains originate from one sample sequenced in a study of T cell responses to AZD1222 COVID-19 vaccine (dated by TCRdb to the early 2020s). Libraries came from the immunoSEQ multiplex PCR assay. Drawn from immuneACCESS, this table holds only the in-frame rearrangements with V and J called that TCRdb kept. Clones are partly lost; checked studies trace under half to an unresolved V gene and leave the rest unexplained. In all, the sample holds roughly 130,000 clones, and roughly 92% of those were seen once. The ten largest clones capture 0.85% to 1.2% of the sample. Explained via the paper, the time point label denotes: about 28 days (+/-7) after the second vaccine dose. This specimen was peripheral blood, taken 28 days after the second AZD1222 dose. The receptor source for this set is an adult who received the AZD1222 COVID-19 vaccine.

The CDR3 region has the DNA TGTGCCAGCAGCACCCCAGCGGGGACGAAAGATACGCAGTATTTT. It codes for CASSTPAGTKDTQYF. This chain uses TRBV5-5 with TRBJ2-3, with 7 bases aligning to TRBD2. The V segment lost 4 bases and the J segment 5 bases; nucleotides outside the gene matches: 10. The germline CDR1 and CDR2 sequences are SGHKS and YYEKEE (reference sequence). CDR3 length: 15 residues.

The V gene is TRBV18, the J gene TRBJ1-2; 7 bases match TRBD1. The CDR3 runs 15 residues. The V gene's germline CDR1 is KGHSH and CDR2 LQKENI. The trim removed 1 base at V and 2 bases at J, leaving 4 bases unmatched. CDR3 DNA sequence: TGTGCCAGCTCACCACTGGGACAGAACAACTATGGCTACACCTTC. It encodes CASSPLGQNNYGYTF. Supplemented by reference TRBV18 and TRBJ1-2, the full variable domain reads NAGVMQNPRHLVRRRGQEARLRCSPMKGHSHVYWYRQLPEEGLKFMVYLQKENIIDESGMPKERFSAEFPKEGPSILRIQQVVRGDSAAYFCASSPLGQNNYGYTFGSGTRLTVV.

As DNA, the CDR3 is TGTGCCAGCAGTTACTACCCCACCGGACGGGCCGGGGAGCTGTTTTTT. This translates into CASSYYPTGRAGELFF. The gene calls are TRBV6-5 and TRBJ2-2; D gene ambiguous. Trimming stripped 1 base from V and 6 bases from J, with 15 bases between. Germline V CDR1 and CDR2: MNHEY, SVGAGI. The CDR3 runs 16 residues.

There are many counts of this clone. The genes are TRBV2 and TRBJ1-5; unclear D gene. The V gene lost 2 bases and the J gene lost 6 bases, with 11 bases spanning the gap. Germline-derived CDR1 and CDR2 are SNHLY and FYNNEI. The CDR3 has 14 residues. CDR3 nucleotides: TGTGCCAGCAGTGAAAACGGATCGGGTCAGCCCCAGCATTTT. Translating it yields CASSENGSGQPQHF.

The DNA for the CDR3 is TGCGCCAGCAGCCAATCCGGGACGAAAGAGACCCAGTACTTC. It specifies CASSQSGTKETQYF. The rearrangement joins TRBV5-1 to TRBJ2-5; D possibly matches TRBD1 or TRBD2 (5 bases each). This CDR3 is built from 14 residues. Trimming pared 4 bases from V and 3 bases from J, leaving 13 bases between. Per the germline V gene, CDR1 is SGHRS and CDR2 is YFSETQ. The full variable domain, completed using reference TRBV5-1 and TRBJ2-5, is KAGVTQTPRYLIKTRGQQVTLSCSPISGHRSVSWYQQTPGQGLQFLFEYFSETQRNKGNFPGRFSGRQFSNSRSEMNVSTLELGDSALYLCASSQSGTKETQYFGPGTRLLVL.

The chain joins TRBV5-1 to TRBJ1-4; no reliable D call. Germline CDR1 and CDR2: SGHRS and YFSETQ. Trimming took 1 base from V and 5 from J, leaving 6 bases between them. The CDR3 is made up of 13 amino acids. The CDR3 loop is CASSLFVNEKLFF. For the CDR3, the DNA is TGCGCCAGCAGCTTGTTTGTGAATGAAAAACTGTTTTTT.

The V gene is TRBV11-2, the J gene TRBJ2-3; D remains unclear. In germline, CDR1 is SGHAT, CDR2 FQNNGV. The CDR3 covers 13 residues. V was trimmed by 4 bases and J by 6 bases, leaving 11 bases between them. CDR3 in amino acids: CASSSDRSDTQYF. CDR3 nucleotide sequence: TGTGCCAGCAGCTCGGACCGTAGCGATACGCAGTATTTT.

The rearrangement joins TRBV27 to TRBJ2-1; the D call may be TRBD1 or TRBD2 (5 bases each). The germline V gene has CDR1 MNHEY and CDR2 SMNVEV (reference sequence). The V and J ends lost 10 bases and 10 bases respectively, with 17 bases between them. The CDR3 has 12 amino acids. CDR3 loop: CATKGSSNEQFF. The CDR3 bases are TGTGCCACAAAGGGGAGCTCAAACGAGCAGTTCTTC.

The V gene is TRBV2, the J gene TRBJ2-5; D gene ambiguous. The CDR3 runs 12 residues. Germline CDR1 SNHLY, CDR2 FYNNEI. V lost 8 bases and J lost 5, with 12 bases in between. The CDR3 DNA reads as TGTGCCAGCGGAACGGTCTCCGAGACCCAGTACTTC. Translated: CASGTVSETQYF.

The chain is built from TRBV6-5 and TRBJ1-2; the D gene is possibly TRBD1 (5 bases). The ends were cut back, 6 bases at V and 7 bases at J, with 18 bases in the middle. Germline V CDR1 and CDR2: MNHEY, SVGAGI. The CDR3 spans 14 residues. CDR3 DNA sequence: TGTGCCAGCAGCTATTCACGGGGGGTCTTTGGCTACACCTTC. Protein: CASSYSRGVFGYTF.

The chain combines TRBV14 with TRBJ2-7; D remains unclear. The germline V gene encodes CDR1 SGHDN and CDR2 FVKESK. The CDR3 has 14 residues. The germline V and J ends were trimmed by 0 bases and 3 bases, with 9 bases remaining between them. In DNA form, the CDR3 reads TGTGCCAGCAGCCAAGAATCTCAGAACTACGAGCAGTACTTC. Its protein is CASSQESQNYEQYF.

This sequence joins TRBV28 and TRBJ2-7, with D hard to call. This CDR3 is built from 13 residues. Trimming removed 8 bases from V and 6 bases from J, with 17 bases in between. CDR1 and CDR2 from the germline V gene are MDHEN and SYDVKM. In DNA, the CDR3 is TGTGCCAGCTCGGGCCAGTGGGTTCCCGAGCAGTACTTC. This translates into CASSGQWVPEQYF. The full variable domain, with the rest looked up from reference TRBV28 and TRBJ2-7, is DVKVTQSSRYLVKRTGEKVFLECVQDMDHENMFWYRQDPGLGLRLIYFSYDVKMKEKGDIPEGYSVSREKKERFSLILESASTNQTSMYLCASSGQWVPEQYFGPGTRLTVT.

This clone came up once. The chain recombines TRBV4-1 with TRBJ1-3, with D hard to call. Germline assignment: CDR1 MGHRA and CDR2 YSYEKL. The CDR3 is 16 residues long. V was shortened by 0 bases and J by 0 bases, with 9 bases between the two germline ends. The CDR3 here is CASSQDMDLSGNTIYF. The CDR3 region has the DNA TGCGCCAGCAGCCAAGATATGGACCTCTCTGGAAACACCATATATTTT.

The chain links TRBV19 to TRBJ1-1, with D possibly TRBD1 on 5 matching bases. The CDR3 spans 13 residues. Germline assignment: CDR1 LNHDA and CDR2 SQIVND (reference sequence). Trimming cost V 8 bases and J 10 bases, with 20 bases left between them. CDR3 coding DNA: TGTGCCAGTCAGACACAGGTGGTCGGAGGAGCTTTCTTT. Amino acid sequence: CASQTQVVGGAFF. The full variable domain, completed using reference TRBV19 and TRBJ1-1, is DGGITQSPKYLFRKEGQNVTLSCEQNLNHDAMYWYRQDPGQGLRLIYYSQIVNDFQKGDIAEGYSVSREKKESFPLTVTSAQKNPTAFYLCASQTQVVGGAFFGQGTRLTVV.

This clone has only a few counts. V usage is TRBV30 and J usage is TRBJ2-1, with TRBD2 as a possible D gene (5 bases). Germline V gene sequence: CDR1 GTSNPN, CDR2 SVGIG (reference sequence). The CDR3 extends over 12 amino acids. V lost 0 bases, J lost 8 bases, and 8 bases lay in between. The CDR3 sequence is CAWSVSGDEQFF. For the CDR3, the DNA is TGTGCCTGGAGTGTCTCCGGGGATGAGCAGTTCTTC.

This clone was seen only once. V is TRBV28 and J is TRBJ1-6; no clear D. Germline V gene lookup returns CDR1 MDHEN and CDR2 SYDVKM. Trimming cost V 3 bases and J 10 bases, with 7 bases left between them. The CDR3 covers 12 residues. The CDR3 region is CASSFSWSPLHF. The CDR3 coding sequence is TGTGCCAGCAGTTTTAGTTGGTCACCCCTCCACTTT.